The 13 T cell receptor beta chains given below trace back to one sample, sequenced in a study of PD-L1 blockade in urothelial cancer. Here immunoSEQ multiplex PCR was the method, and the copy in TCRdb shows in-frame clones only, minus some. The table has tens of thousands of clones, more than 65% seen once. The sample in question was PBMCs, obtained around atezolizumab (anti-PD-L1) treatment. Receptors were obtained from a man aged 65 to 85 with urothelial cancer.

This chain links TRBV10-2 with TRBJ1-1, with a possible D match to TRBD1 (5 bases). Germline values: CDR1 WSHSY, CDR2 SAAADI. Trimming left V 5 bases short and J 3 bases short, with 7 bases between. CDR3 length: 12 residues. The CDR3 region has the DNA TGCGCCAGCAGTCCCAGGGACACTGAAGCTTTCTTT. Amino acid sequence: CASSPRDTEAFF.

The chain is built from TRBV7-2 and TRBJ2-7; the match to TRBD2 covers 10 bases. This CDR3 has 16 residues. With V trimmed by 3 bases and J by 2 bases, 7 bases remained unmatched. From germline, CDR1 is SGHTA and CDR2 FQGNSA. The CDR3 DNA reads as TGTGCCAGCAGCTTCCTTTCTAGCGGGGGCCCCTACGAGCAGTACTTC. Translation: CASSFLSSGGPYEQYF.

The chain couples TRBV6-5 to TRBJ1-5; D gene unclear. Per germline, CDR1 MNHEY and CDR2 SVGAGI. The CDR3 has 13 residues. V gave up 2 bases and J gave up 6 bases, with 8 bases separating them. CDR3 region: CASSYTPSQPQHF. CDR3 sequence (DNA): TGTGCCAGCAGTTACACCCCGAGTCAGCCCCAGCATTTT.

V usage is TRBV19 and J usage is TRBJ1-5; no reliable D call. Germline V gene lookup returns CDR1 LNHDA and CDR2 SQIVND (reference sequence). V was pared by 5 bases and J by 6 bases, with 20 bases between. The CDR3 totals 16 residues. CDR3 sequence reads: CASSQRRGEASQPQHF. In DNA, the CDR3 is TGTGCCAGTAGTCAACGCCGGGGTGAGGCCAGTCAGCCCCAGCATTTT.

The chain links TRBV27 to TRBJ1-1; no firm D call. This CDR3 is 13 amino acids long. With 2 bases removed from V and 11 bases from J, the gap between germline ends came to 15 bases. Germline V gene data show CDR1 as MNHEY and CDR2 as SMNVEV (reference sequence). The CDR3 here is CASSLGAPEGAFF. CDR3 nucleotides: TGTGCCAGCAGTTTAGGTGCCCCGGAGGGTGCTTTCTTT.

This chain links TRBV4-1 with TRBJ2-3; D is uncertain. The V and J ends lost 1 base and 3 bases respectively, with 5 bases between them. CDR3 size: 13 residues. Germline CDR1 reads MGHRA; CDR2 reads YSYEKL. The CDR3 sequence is CASSQVETDTQYF. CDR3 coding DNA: TGCGCCAGCAGCCAAGTAGAGACAGATACGCAGTATTTT.

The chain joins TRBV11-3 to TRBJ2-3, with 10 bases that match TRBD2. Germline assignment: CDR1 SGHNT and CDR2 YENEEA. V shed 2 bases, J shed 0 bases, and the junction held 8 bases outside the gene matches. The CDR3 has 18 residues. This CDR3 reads CASSLSTSGRFSTDTQYF. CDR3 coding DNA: TGTGCCAGCAGCTTATCGACTAGCGGGCGCTTTAGCACAGATACGCAGTATTTT. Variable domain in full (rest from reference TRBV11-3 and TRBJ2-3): EAGVVQSPRYKIIEKKQPVAFWCNPISGHNTLYWYLQNLGQGPELLIRYENEEAVDDSQLPKDRFSAERLKGVDSTLKIQPAELGDSAVYLCASSLSTSGRFSTDTQYFGPGTRLTVL.

In DNA, the CDR3 is TGTGCCAGCAGCGTTTACAGGGCAGGTGAAAAACTGTTTTTT. This codes for CASSVYRAGEKLFF. The chain carries TRBV7-9 and TRBJ1-4; D possibly corresponds to TRBD1 (6 bases). CDR1 and CDR2 (germline): SEHNR, FQNEAQ (reference sequence). This CDR3 is 14 amino acids long. Trimming cost V 5 bases and J 7 bases, with 14 bases left between them.

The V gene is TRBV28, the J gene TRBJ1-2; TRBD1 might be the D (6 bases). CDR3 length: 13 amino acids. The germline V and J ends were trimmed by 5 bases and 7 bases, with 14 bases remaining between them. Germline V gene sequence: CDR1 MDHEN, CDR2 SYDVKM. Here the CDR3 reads CASSNPGVSGYTF. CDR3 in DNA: TGTGCCAGCAGTAACCCAGGGGTTTCTGGCTACACCTTC.

In DNA form, the CDR3 reads TGCAGCGTTGCGGGAGTGGAGACCCAGTACTTC. This encodes CSVAGVETQYF. The chain employs TRBV29-1 and TRBJ2-5; possibly TRBD2 for D (6 bases). The V and J ends lost 4 bases and 5 bases respectively, with 8 bases between them. Germline V gene data show CDR1 as SQVTM and CDR2 as ANQGSEA. The length of the CDR3 is 11 residues.

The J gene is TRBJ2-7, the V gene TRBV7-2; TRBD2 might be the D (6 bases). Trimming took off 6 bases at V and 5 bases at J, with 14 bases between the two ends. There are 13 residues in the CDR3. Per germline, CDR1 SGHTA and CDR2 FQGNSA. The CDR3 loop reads CASSFSGDDEQYF. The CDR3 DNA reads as TGTGCCAGCAGTTTTAGCGGTGATGACGAGCAGTACTTC.

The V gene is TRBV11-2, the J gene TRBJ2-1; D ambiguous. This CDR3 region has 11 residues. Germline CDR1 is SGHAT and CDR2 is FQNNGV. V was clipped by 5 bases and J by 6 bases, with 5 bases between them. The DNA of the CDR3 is TGTGCCAGCAGCCTGGCCAATGAGCAGTTCTTC. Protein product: CASSLANEQFF.

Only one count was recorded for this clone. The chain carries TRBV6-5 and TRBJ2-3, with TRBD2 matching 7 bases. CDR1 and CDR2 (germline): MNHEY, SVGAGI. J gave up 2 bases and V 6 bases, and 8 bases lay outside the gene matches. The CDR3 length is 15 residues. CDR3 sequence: CASRAPGLPTDTQYF. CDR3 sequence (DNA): TGTGCCAGCAGAGCTCCGGGACTACCCACAGATACGCAGTATTTT.